This passage covers 5 T cell receptor beta chains from one sample sequenced in a study of shared clonotypes between healthy human individuals (TCRdb year 2020). The library came from the immunoSEQ multiplex PCR assay. Here the immuneACCESS table is served through TCRdb, limited to in-frame sequences with V and J called. Missing clones are a known gap in these copies; in checked studies unresolved V genes cover under half, and the rest lacks a known reason. Present in this sample are roughly 2 million clones, 95% of which were seen just once. Of the sample, roughly 0.13% falls within the top ten clones. Sequencing input: naive CD4+ T cells sorted from blood. This specimen's cell subset or site label, interpreted: CD45RA+ positively selected. These receptors all stem from a man aged 18 to 30 in good health.

V gene TRBV5-4 combines with J gene TRBJ2-2; D is unclear. The V and J ends lost 0 bases and 4 bases respectively, with 7 bases between them. This CDR3 has 14 amino acids. Germline V gene data show CDR1 as SGHNT and CDR2 as YYREEE (reference sequence). The CDR3 coding sequence is TGTGCCAGCAGCTTGGGTAGGGCCACCGGGGAGCTGTTTTTT. Translation gives CASSLGRATGELFF.

In this sample, this clone turned up once. J is TRBJ2-4 and V is TRBV5-6; D gene ambiguous. The germline V gene encodes CDR1 SGHDT and CDR2 YYEEEE. Trimming took 4 bases from V and 15 from J, leaving 20 bases between them. There are 13 residues in the CDR3. The CDR3 sequence: CASSLSNPPLLYF. The CDR3 DNA reads as TGTGCCAGCAGCCTCAGCAATCCCCCCCTTCTGTACTTC.

CDR3 DNA: TGCAGCGCAAATTATCGGAGGGGGGGCTCACCTGAGCAGTTCTTC. Its protein is CSANYRRGGSPEQFF. The gene calls are TRBV29-1 and TRBJ2-1; the D gene is possibly TRBD2 (7 bases). Germline V gene sequence: CDR1 SQVTM, CDR2 ANQGSEA. V lost 7 bases, J lost 9 bases, and 25 bases lay in between. The CDR3 loop spans 15 amino acids.

This clone was recorded once. CDR3 sequence: CASSPGVGIYNEQFF. Here the CDR3 DNA reads TGCGCCAGCAGTCCAGGCGTCGGGATTTACAATGAGCAGTTCTTC. This chain uses TRBV5-1 with TRBJ2-1; possible D gene TRBD2, 5 bases. Germline lookup yields CDR1 SGHRS and CDR2 YFSETQ. Trimming left V 5 bases short and J 4 bases short, with 16 bases between. There are 15 residues in the CDR3.

This chain joins TRBV5-1 and TRBJ2-3; TRBD1 might be the D (6 bases). Germline V CDR1 and CDR2: SGHRS, YFSETQ. This CDR3 spans 15 amino acids. The germline V and J ends were trimmed by 1 base and 2 bases, with 11 bases remaining between them. The CDR3 DNA is TGCGCCAGCAGCTTGCAGGGGCAGTTCACAGATACGCAGTATTTT. Protein: CASSLQGQFTDTQYF.